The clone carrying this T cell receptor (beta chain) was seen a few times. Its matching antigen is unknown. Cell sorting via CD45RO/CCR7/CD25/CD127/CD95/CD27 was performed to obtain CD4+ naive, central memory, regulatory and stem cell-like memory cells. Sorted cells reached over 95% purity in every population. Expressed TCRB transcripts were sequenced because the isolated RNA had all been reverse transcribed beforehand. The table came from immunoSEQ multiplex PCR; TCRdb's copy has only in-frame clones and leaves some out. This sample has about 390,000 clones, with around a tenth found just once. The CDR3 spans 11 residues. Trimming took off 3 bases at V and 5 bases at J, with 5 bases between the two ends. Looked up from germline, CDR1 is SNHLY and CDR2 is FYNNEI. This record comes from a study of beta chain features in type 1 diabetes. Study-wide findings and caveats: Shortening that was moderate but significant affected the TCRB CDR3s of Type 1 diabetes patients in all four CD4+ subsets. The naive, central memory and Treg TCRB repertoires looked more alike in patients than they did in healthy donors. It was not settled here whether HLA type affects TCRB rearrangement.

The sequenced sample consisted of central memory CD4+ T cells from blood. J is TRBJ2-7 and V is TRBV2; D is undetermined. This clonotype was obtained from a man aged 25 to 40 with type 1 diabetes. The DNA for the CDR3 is TGTGCCAGCAGTGAGTCGAACGAGCAGTACTTC. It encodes CASSESNEQYF.